Listed below are T cell receptor beta chains from one sample, sequenced in a study of T cell repertoires in cytomegalovirus infection. TCRdb independently ran MiXCR on the reads; one entry per CDR3 protein. The table records approximately 990,000 distinct CDR3 sequences, roughly 30% of them present only once. Their antigens are not known. The sequencing here drew on cultured CD8+ T cells from PBMCs, taken from culture after CMV antigen stimulation. The receptors here all came from a human donor in good health (CMV status not recorded). Some clones in this sample may be carry-over from other donors' samples. Both conserved end residues are part of each CDR3. The D gene is left open where the match is weak. Expanded clones are given a class, and other clones once, few, many or no size at all.

size	J	V	D	DNA	CDR3
.	TRBJ2-5	TRBV15	TRBD1	TGTGCCACCAGCAGCGCGGCCCCCAGGGGGCCCGAAGAGACCCAGTACTTC	CATSSAAPRGPEETQYF
few	TRBJ2-7	TRBV27	.	TGTGCCAGCAGCTTTTCTTACAGCCCAACTTGGAGGCAGTACTTC	CASSFSYSPTWRQYF
.	TRBJ2-1	TRBV7-9	.	TGTGCCAGCAGCTTCCTGGACGGGGAATCCTACAATGAGCAGTTCTTC	CASSFLDGESYNEQFF
.	TRBJ1-1	TRBV6-2/TRBV6-3	.	TGTGCCAGCAGTTACCCCCCGGGGCCGAGGACTGAAGCTTTCTTT	CASSYPPGPRTEAFF
few	TRBJ2-7	TRBV7-9	TRBD1	TGTGCCAGCAGCATAGAGGGGACAGCAGGGGAGCAGTACTTC	CASSIEGTAGEQYF
.	TRBJ1-5	TRBV19	.	TGTGCCAGTAGTTCCCTTGGCAGACATCACAATCAGCCCCAGCATTTT	CASSSLGRHHNQPQHF
.	TRBJ2-1	TRBV9	.	TGTGTCAGCAGCAGTAGGGGGACTCCGAATGAGCAGTTCTTC	CVSSSRGTPNEQFF
.	TRBJ2-7	TRBV2	.	TGTGCCAGCAGCCGGTCCTCCCTCCGTCTCGAGCAGTACTTC	CASSRSSLRLEQYF
.	TRBJ2-3	TRBV7-9	.	TGTGCCAGCACCCCGAGGGTGGGACGGAGAGATACGCAGTATTTT	CASTPRVGRRDTQYF
many	TRBJ2-3	TRBV13	.	TGTGCCAGCAGCGTCCGGGGAGCCGAAGATACGCAGTATTTT	CASSVRGAEDTQYF
.	TRBJ1-5	TRBV6-1	.	TGTGCCAGCATCTTCGGAGCCAGCTGGCATTTT	CASIFGASWHF
.	TRBJ1-1	TRBV5-6	.	TGTGCCAGCAGCGAAGTCTTCGGATTTAACACTGAAGCTTTCTTT	CASSEVFGFNTEAFF
.	TRBJ2-1	TRBV27	.	TGTGCCAGCAGTTTTATGGGGGCCGAGCAGTTCTTC	CASSFMGAEQFF
few	TRBJ2-5	TRBV12-3/TRBV12-4	.	TGTGCCAGCAGCCACACTTTGGTCGGGACCCAGTACTTC	CASSHTLVGTQYF
once	TRBJ1-5	TRBV6-6	.	TGTGCCAGCAGTACACTACGCAATCAGCCCCAGCATTTT	CASSTLRNQPQHF
.	TRBJ1-2	TRBV3-1	.	TGTGCCAGCAGCCTTTGGGACGCTGGCTACACCTTC	CASSLWDAGYTF
once	TRBJ2-1	TRBV7-9	.	TGTGCCAGCACCGCGATTCTAGCGACCTTGGACAATGAGCAGTTCTTC	CASTAILATLDNEQFF
.	TRBJ1-6	TRBV11-2	.	TGTGCCAGCAGCTGGGCCTATAATTCACCCCTCCACTTT	CASSWAYNSPLHF
many	TRBJ1-1	TRBV7-8	TRBD1	TGTGCCAGCAGCGCGGGACAGGGGAAGAACACTGAAGCTTTCTTT	CASSAGQGKNTEAFF
.	TRBJ2-2	TRBV4-2	.	TGTGCCAGCAGCCAAGATCGGGCTAGTTATACCGGGGAGCTGTTTTTT	CASSQDRASYTGELFF
few	TRBJ2-7	TRBV7-9	TRBD2	TGTGCGTTAGCGGGGGGGTCTCCCGAGCAGTACTTC	CALAGGSPEQYF
.	TRBJ2-7	TRBV7-9	TRBD1	TGTGCCAGCAGCAATCCCGGGACAGGAGTCCACGAGCAGTACTTC	CASSNPGTGVHEQYF
many	TRBJ2-6	TRBV7-2	.	TGTGCCAGCAGCCCCTCCTATACAGGCAGCTCTGGGGCCAACGTCCTGACTTTC	CASSPSYTGSSGANVLTF
.	TRBJ2-1	TRBV7-6	TRBD2	TGTGCTAGCAGCCACGGACTAGTGGGCGATGAGCAGTTCTTC	CASSHGLVGDEQFF
.	TRBJ2-1	TRBV29-1	TRBD2	TGCAGCGTGCGATCTAGCGGGGGGGCCCATGAGCAGTTCTTC	CSVRSSGGAHEQFF
.	TRBJ1-6	TRBV7-9	.	TGTGCCAGCAGCACTCCGACAGGAAGAAATTCACCCCTCCACTTT	CASSTPTGRNSPLHF
few	TRBJ2-2	TRBV27	TRBD1	TGTGCCAGCAGTGGACAGGGGGCTATCAACGGGGAGCTGTTTTTT	CASSGQGAINGELFF
.	TRBJ1-1	TRBV7-6	.	TGTGCCAGCAGCCCAGGTTCCCGGTGGACTGAAGCTTTCTTT	CASSPGSRWTEAFF
.	TRBJ2-7	TRBV7-6	TRBD1	TGTGCCAGCAGCCCCCGGGACAGGGATATCCACGAGCAGTACTTC	CASSPRDRDIHEQYF
many	TRBJ2-1	TRBV7-6	.	TGTGCCAGCAGCTTAGCGGTCCTAGCGCTCTCCTACAATGAGCAGTTCTTC	CASSLAVLALSYNEQFF
.	TRBJ1-6	TRBV25-1	.	TGTGCCAGCAGTGAATTAAGGCAGCTCCCGTCATTCCTCCACTTT	CASSELRQLPSFLHF
.	TRBJ2-1	TRBV6-1	.	TGTGTCAGCAACGAAGGGGGAAGGGTCAATGAGCAGTTCTTC	CVSNEGGRVNEQFF
.	TRBJ1-2	TRBV29-1	.	TGCAGCGTTTTCGACAGCAACTATGGCTACACCTTC	CSVFDSNYGYTF
few	TRBJ2-3	TRBV10-3	TRBD1	TGTGCCATCAGTGTGGTGGACAGGGGGCCAGATACGCAGTATTTT	CAISVVDRGPDTQYF
.	TRBJ2-1	TRBV5-6	.	TGTGCCAGCAGCTTGTCCCAGGGCGGGGTCTACAATGAGCAGTTCTTC	CASSLSQGGVYNEQFF
.	TRBJ2-1	TRBV5-4	TRBD1	TGTGCCAGCAGGCAACTTGGCCGGGACAGTTCCAATGAGCAGTTCTTC	CASRQLGRDSSNEQFF
once	TRBJ2-7	TRBV20-1	TRBD2	TGCAGTGCCCTGTGGAGGGAGGGGAGCGAGCAGTACTTC	CSALWREGSEQYF
.	TRBJ2-7	TRBV7-6	.	TGTGCCAGCTCCCCCGGGACGGCAGGCTACGAGCAGTACTTC	CASSPGTAGYEQYF
.	TRBJ1-2	TRBV14	.	TGTGCCAGCAGCCAGGGTAACGGCTACACCTTC	CASSQGNGYTF
.	TRBJ1-1	TRBV4-2	.	TGTGCCAGCAGCCAAGATGCCCTTTATAGTATGAACACTGAAGCTTTCTTT	CASSQDALYSMNTEAFF
few	TRBJ2-5	TRBV7-5	.	.	CISVSEPLRRQAPRETQYF
.	TRBJ1-1	TRBV20-1	.	TGCAGTGCTAGAGGACAGTTGGGGGGTCCCACTGAAGCTTTCTTT	CSARGQLGGPTEAFF
many	TRBJ1-1	TRBV12-3/TRBV12-4	.	TGTGCCAGCAGTTTGGGAGTTCGCACTGAAGCTTTCTTT	CASSLGVRTEAFF
.	TRBJ1-2	TRBV6-2/TRBV6-3	TRBD1	TGTGCCAGCAGTATCCACTATGGACAGGACGTCTACTATGGCTACACCTTC	CASSIHYGQDVYYGYTF
few	TRBJ2-4	TRBV7-6	.	TGTGCCAGCTCCGAGACCGAGCCCAAAAACATTCAGTACTTC	CASSETEPKNIQYF
many	TRBJ2-3	TRBV7-2	TRBD2	TGTGCCAGCAGCTTAGGGGGGGGGGTCACGGGCTCGGATACGCAGTATTTT	CASSLGGGVTGSDTQYF